Here is one TCR beta chain with its context. The specificity of this receptor is unknown. Per-nucleotide qualities are absent, and no much larger clonotype sits a single base away. This entry comes from a study of blood T cells in healthy people across ages (dated by TCRdb to the mid-2010s). Broadly, across the study: Template switching captured roughly one uniquely barcoded TCR beta cDNA molecule per two T cells in model experiments. Age-related changes in TCR beta repertoire diversity were measured in the study by deep sequencing normalized with unique cDNA molecular identifiers. For two donors (one aged 18 to 30 and one aged 80 or older), the study analyzed two additional independent replicas of 1 million unique cDNA reads from the same blood draw. Donors were grouped into four age groups: young (average approximately 15 years), middle-aged (over 35), aged (around 60) and long-lived (over 80). To avoid experimental bias, donors of different ages were distributed randomly across sequencing lanes.

Library construction relied on 5' RACE. Sequencing relied on an Illumina HiSeq 2500. The second PCR ran for roughly 6 to 11 cycles and used a J-beta primer mix along with a sample-barcoded 5' primer. A unique molecular identifier was introduced onto each TCR beta cDNA molecule by a template-switch 5' adaptor carrying 12 random nucleotides. Each sample yielded at least 3 million CDR3-containing paired-end reads. First-strand cDNA was synthesized from all RNA with the Mint cDNA synthesis kit, primed by a TRBC-specific oligonucleotide. After uracil-DNA glycosylase treatment, a first 18-cycle PCR used universal primers M1SS and BC2_uni_R on all cDNA. Regarding the original processing steps: Normalization of each sample was performed by random selection of 1 million high-quality reads, each carrying a distinct molecular identifier. Reads sharing molecular identifiers were discarded rather than binned into consensus sequences. MiTCR, run with a Q25 quality threshold and the strictest error-elimination algorithm, handled CDR3 identification, clonotype clustering and error correction. A nonparametric unseen species model with Euler transformation was used to estimate a lower bound on total TCR beta diversity. TCRdb reworked the public reads: Q25 trimming with fastp, MiXCR clone assembly, productive beta chains retained. Each record represents a unique CDR3 protein, reported with the most common genes and DNA among its rows. Clone size and V and J calls follow TCRdb, not the original study. The sample records roughly 1.7 million distinct CDR3 sequences, approximately 32% of which are singletons. The top ten clonotypes cover roughly 12% of the sample.

The research as a whole found: Bulk unsorted PBMC profiling prevented conclusive comparison of naive and antigen-experienced compartments. As age increased, observed TCR beta diversity per million T cells dropped in a roughly linear way, and a significant reduction was already evident by age about 36. Because donor CMV infection status was unknown, age-related changes in expanded clonotypes were potentially confounded. There was a strong correlation between observed TCR beta diversity and the percentage of naive T cells measured by flow cytometry. Total diversity estimates from one million sequenced T cells were considered lower bounds and underestimates. Compared with the aged group, the long-lived group had more naive CD4+ T cells, fewer expanded clones and increased TCR diversity, a pattern suggesting age selection.

Donors were roughly 40 systemically healthy Caucasian individuals from Russia aged roughly 6 to 90 years. Roughly 11 milliliters of peripheral blood were drawn from each donor into EDTA-treated Vacutainer tubes. Ficoll-Paque density-gradient centrifugation was used to isolate PBMCs, with at least 6.5 million per sample. Trizol reagent was used to extract total RNA from the PBMCs, yielding at least 5 micrograms per sample. Naive CD45RAhigh/CD27high T cell percentages were measured by flow cytometry on a PBMC aliquot from every donor. Sequencing was carried out using blood. The sequence was obtained from a woman aged 25 to 39 in good health.

Here the CDR3 is given as CASSRDRVDYGYTF. The DNA sequence is TGCGCCAGCAGCCGTGACAGGGTTGACTATGGCTACACCTTC. The sequence links TRBV5-1 to TRBJ1-2, with TRBD1 matching 7 junction bases. The CDR3, cysteine through phenylalanine, is 14 amino acids long. Only CDR3 DNA remains: 42 bases, in frame from the first base. The germline V gene specifies SGHRS as CDR1 and YFSETQ as CDR2. Trimming takes 4 bases off V and 3 bases off J; junction bases not matched to a gene: 6.